The TCR beta chain under discussion was sequenced for a study of CD8 T cells in Susac syndrome. Blood CD8+ and CD4+ T cells underwent high-throughput TCR beta sequencing. Trimming took off 6 bases at V and 4 bases at J, with 22 bases between the two ends. From germline, CDR1 is MDHEN and CDR2 SYDVKM. The CDR3 consists of 16 residues. Random hexamers were used to reverse transcribe the RNA input (roughly 0.5 to 1 ug). Amplification of TCR beta CDR3 by immunoSEQ multiplex PCR spanned 54 Vbeta and 13 Jbeta. TCRdb reprocessed the immunoSEQ multiplex PCR reads via MiXCR and lists one record per CDR3 protein. This sample has some 300,000 distinct CDR3 sequences, with roughly 84% found just once.

V gene TRBV28 combines with J gene TRBJ2-7; no firm D call. The TCR sequence derives from a human donor with multiple sclerosis. The sample comprised CD8+ T cells from PBMCs. For the CDR3, the DNA is TGTGCCAGCAGAACAGTGGTCGAGTCACGTTTTTACGAGCAGTACTTC. Encoded protein: CASRTVVESRFYEQYF.